This T cell receptor beta chain was documented in a study of blood T cell repertoires in COVID-19. On the study more broadly: Samples of COVID-19 (acute and convalescent) were obtained from the United States, Italy and Spain. The analysed material was cDNA or gDNA that came from T cells, B-cell-depleted T cells, or PBMCs.

CDR3 length equals 14 residues. V was clipped by 8 bases and J by 1 base, with 14 bases between them. CDR1 MNHEY and CDR2 SVGAGI come from the germline V gene. Source study methods: Using reference gene primer amplification, nucleated cell counts were estimated. Here immunoSEQ multiplex PCR was the method, and the copy in TCRdb shows in-frame clones only, minus some. The V and J calls and clone size come from that table; D and trimming were worked out from the DNA. The table has 60,000 or so clones, roughly 79% seen once. The rearrangement joins TRBV6-5 to TRBJ1-2; unclear D gene. The source is a man aged 55-75 years with acute or convalescent COVID-19. The sequencing input was peripheral blood. CDR3 region: CASLPRLSNYGYTF. The DNA for the CDR3 is TGTGCCAGCCTCCCTCGTCTGAGTAACTATGGCTACACCTTC.